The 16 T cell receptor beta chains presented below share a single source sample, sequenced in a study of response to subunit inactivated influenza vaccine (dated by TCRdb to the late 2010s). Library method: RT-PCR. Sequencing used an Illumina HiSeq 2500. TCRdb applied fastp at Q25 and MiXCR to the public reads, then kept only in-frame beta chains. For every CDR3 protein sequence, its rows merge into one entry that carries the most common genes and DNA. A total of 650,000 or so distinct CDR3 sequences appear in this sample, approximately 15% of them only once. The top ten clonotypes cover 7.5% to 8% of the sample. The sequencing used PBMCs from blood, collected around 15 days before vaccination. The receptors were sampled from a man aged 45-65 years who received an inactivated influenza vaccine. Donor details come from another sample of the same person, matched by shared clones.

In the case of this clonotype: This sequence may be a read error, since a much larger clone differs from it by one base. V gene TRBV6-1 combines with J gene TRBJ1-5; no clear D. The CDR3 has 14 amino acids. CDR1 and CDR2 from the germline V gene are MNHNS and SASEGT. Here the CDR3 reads CASSIVLANQHQHF. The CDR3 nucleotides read TGTGCCAGCAGTATCGTATTGGCAAACCAGCACCAGCATTTT.

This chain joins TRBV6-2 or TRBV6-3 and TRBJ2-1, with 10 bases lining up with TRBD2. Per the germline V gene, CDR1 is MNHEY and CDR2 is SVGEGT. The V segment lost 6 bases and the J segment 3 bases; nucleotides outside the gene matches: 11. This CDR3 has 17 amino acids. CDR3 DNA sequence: TGTGCCAGCAGACCCTTAGCGGGAGGACACTTCTACAATGAGCAGTTCTTC. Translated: CASRPLAGGHFYNEQFF.

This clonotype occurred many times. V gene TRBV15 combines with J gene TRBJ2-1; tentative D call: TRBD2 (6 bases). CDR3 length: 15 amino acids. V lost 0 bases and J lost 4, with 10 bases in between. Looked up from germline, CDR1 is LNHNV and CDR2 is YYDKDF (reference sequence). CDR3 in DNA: TGTGCCACCAGCAGAGACTCCGGGACTTACAATGAGCAGTTCTTC. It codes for CATSRDSGTYNEQFF.

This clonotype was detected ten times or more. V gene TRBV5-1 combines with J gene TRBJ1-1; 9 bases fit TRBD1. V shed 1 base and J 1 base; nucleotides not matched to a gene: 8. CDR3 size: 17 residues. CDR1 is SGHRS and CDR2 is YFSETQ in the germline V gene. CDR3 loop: CASSLWGGTGQNTEAFF. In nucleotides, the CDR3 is TGCGCCAGCAGCTTGTGGGGGGGGACAGGGCAGAACACTGAAGCTTTCTTT.

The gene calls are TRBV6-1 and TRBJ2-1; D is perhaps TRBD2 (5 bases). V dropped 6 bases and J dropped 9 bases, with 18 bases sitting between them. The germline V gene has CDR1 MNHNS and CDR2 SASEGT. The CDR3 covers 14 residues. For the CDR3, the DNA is TGTGCCAGCAGCCGCCGTGGTCTTGCGGGTGAGCAGTTCTTC. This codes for CASSRRGLAGEQFF.

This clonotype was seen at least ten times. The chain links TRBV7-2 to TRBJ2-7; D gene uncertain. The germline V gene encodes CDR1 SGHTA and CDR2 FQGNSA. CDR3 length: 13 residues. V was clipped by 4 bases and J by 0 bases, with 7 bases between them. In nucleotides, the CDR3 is TGTGCCAGCAGCTCCAGGAGCTCCTACGAGCAGTACTTC. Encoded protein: CASSSRSSYEQYF.

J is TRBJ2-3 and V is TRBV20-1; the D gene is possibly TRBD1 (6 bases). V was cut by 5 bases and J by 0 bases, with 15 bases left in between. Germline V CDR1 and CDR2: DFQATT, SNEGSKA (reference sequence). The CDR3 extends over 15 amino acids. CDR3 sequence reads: CSALGAGGSTDTQYF. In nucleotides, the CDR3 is TGCAGTGCTTTGGGGGCGGGTGGAAGCACAGATACGCAGTATTTT.

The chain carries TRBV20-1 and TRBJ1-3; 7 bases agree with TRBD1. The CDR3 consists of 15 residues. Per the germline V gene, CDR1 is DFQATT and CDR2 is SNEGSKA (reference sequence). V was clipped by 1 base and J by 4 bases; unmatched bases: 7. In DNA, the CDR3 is TGCAGTGCTAGAGGGACAGGCTGGTGGGGAAACACCATATATTTT. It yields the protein CSARGTGWWGNTIYF.

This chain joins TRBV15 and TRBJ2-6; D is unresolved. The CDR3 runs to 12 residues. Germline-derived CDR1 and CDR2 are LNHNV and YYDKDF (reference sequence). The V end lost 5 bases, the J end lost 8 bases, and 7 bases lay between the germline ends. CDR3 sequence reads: CATSSSTNVLTF. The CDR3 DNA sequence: TGTGCCACCAGCTCCTCGACCAACGTCCTGACTTTC.

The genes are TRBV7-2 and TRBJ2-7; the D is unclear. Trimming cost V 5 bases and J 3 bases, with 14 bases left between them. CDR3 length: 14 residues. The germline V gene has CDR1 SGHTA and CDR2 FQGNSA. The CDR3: CASSRMGRSYEQYF. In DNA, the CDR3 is TGTGCCAGCAGCCGAATGGGCAGGAGCTACGAGCAGTACTTC.

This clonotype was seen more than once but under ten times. The chain's CDR3 is CASSFDRKNIQYF. In DNA form, the CDR3 reads TGTGCCAGCAGTTTTGACCGAAAAAACATTCAGTACTTC. The chain couples TRBV27 to TRBJ2-4, with no clear D. Trimming shortened V by 3 bases and J by 4 bases, and 7 bases separated the two germline ends. The CDR3 has 13 residues. Germline assignment: CDR1 MNHEY and CDR2 SMNVEV (reference sequence).

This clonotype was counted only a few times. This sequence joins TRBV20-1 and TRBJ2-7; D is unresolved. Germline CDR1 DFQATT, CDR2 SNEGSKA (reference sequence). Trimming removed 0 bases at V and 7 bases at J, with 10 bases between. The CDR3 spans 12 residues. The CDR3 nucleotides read TGCAGTGCTAGAGATACAAGGAGAGAGCAGTACTTC. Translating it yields CSARDTRREQYF.

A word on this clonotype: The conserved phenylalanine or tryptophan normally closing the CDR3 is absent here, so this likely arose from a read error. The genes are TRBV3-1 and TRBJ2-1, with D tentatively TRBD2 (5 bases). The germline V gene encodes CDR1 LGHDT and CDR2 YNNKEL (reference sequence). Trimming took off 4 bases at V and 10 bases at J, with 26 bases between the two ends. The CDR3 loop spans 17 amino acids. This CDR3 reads CASSPAYVDGPSGEQFL. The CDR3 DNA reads TGTGCCAGCAGCCCCGCCTACGTGGACGGGCCGTCGGGGGAGCAGTTCTTA.

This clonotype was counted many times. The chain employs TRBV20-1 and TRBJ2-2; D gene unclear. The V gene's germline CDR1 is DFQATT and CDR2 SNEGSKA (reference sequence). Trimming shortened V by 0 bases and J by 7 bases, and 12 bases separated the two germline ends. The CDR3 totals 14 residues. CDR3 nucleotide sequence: TGCAGTGCTAGAGAAGAGGCCGGATACGGGGAGCTGTTTTTT. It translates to CSAREEAGYGELFF.

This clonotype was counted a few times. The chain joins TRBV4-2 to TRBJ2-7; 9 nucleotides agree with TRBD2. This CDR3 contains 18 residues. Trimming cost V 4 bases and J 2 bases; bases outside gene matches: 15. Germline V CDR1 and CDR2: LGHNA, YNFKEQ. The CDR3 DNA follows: TGTGCCAGCAGCCCCCGGGGTAGCGGGAGTTCAGTGACCTACGAGCAGTACTTC. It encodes CASSPRGSGSSVTYEQYF.

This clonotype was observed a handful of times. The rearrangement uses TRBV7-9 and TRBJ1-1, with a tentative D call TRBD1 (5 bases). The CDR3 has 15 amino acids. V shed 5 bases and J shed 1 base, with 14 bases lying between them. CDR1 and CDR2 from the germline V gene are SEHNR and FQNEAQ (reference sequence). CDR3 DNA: TGTGCCAGCAGCGGGGGTCCGACAGCGAACACTGAAGCTTTCTTT. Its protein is CASSGGPTANTEAFF.